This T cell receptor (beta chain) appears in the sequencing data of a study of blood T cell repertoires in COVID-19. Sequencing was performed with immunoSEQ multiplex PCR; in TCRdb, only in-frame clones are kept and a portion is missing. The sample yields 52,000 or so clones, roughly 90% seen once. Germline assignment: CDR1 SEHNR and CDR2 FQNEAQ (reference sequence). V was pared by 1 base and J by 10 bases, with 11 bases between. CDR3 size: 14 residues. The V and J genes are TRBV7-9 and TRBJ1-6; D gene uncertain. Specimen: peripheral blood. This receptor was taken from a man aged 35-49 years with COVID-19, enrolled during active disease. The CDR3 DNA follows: TGTGCCAGCAGCTTAGGGCAGGAGGGATCACCCCTCCACTTT. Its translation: CASSLGQEGSPLHF.